This T cell receptor (beta chain) stems from a study of T cell responses to AZD1222 COVID-19 vaccine. Notes on the study in general: Baseline serostatus was positive in only six AZD1222 recipients. The peak T cell response came first, and repertoires were sampled only after it.

Comment on this clone: Its antigen is undetermined.

V was clipped by 1 base and J by 5 bases, with 6 bases between them. Germline V gene lookup returns CDR1 SGHTA and CDR2 FQGNSA. This CDR3 spans 12 amino acids. The assay was immunoSEQ multiplex PCR, and TCRdb's table has in-frame clones only and misses some. The sample carries 68,000 or so clones, roughly 90% recorded once. This clonotype was sampled from an adult in good health. The chain uses TRBV7-2 and TRBJ2-7, with D uncertain. Material: peripheral blood, obtained on day 0 of AZD1222 vaccination. The CDR3 bases are TGTGCCAGCAGCTTAGGTCGGCACGAGCAGTACTTC. Residues: CASSLGRHEQYF.